This T cell receptor (beta chain) came from a study of PD-1 blockade in classical Hodgkin lymphoma (TCRdb year 2020). Turning to the overall study: Nivolumab dosing was 3 mg/kg intravenously every 2 weeks, continuing until either disease progression or unacceptable toxicity. The study used CyTOF and TCR beta sequencing to define a peripheral blood immune signature of response to PD-1 blockade in classical Hodgkin lymphoma. Results the study describes overall, beyond this receptor: Baseline TCR diversity was reported as lower in newly diagnosed patients than in healthy donors, and lower still in relapsed/refractory patients. Lower diversity was seen in patients whose nivolumab began less than 1 year after ASCT, and these patients were left out of later analyses so that immune reconstitution would not confound the results. The study was restricted to a single clinical trial cohort, and the causes of repertoire differences, possibly disease activity or prior therapy, were left undefined. Baseline diversity similar to that of newly diagnosed patients was observed in trial patients achieving complete response, whereas significantly lower diversity was observed in partial responders and progressors. A significant rise by C4D1 was seen in CD4+ but not CD8+ TCR diversity (p=0.0027 vs p=0.16), with the rise being most apparent in complete responders (p=0.02).

This clone was detected once. What antigen it recognizes has not been identified. The record has no base qualities; no much larger clone is one base away. The sample's time point label is to be understood as: cycle 1 day 1 (C1D1), immediately before nivolumab initiation. All trial patients had relapsed after autologous stem cell transplantation, with cohorts A, B and C differing in prior brentuximab vedotin exposure. A total of over 50 patients with relapsed/refractory classical Hodgkin lymphoma made up the trial cohort, and each patient's best overall response was complete response, partial response or progressive disease. Single-agent nivolumab was administered to trial patients in the multi-cohort phase II CheckMate 205 trial. An independent review committee assessed best overall response using the 2007 International Working Group response criteria. Trial PBMCs were obtained immediately prior to nivolumab initiation (C1D1) and on therapy at cycle 2 day 1 and cycle 4 day 1. Peripheral blood was collected in 8 mL Vacutainer Cell Preparation Tubes, from which PBMCs were isolated by centrifugation and then cryopreserved.

V loses 3 bases, J loses 2 bases, and the germline ends lie 11 bases apart. From the germline V gene (reference sequence), CDR1 is MNHEY and CDR2 is SMNVEV. The CDR3 numbers 14 residues from cysteine through phenylalanine. Solely the CDR3 DNA is kept, with 42 bases framed from the first base. Genomic DNA was isolated using the Qiagen DNeasy kit from unsorted PBMCs as well as from negatively selected CD4+ and CD8+ fractions. Amplification of TCR beta CDR3 regions was done by immunoSEQ multiplex PCR with primers that anneal to V and J segments. A synthetic immune receptor repertoire was used to minimize amplification bias, and any residual bias was removed computationally once sequencing was done. Processing in the source paper ran as follows. Repertoire diversity was quantified as the Shannon entropy index using custom Python scripts. Unsorted, CD4+ and CD8+ repertoires were analyzed separately, except in combined analyses where CD4+ and CD8+ sequences were merged in silico. Clonal expansion was defined as a frequency increase of at least 2-fold after treatment compared with C1D1, and clones undetected at baseline were assigned a pseudocount of 0.5. Singleton clones were defined as clones with 0 or 1 copy at C1D1, and non-singleton clones were defined as clones with 2 or more copies. Clones expanded in unsorted samples were assigned a CD4+, CD8+ or unknown annotation through matching of protein sequences in sorted samples from the same patient. Wilcoxon tests on paired samples were used to test changes in diversity from C1D1 to C4D1. Here the immuneACCESS table is served through TCRdb, limited to in-frame sequences with V and J called. Missing clones are a known gap in these copies; in checked studies unresolved V genes cover under half, and the rest lacks a known reason. V and J calls and clone size are given by that table; D and trimming were obtained from the DNA. The table for this sample lists tens of thousands of clones; 80% to 90% of them were counted only once. Approximately 15% of the sample is in the top ten clones.

The rearranged segments are TRBV27 and TRBJ2-7, with TRBD2 as a weak D call on 6 bases. The source was peripheral blood mononuclear cells (PBMCs), collected at baseline. This receptor was obtained from a human donor with classical Hodgkin lymphoma. The CDR3 loop reads CASSFLAEPYEQYF. The nucleotide sequence reads as follows: TGTGCCAGCAGTTTTTTAGCGGAGCCCTACGAGCAGTACTTC.